This T cell receptor beta chain derives from a study of cytomegalovirus exposure and HLA in healthy donors. The PCR made use of 60 Vbeta and 13 Jbeta primers. The table came from immunoSEQ multiplex PCR; TCRdb's copy has only in-frame clones and leaves some out. The sample includes 120,000 to 150,000 clones. The CDR3 length is 18 residues. The germline V gene has CDR1 SGDLS and CDR2 YYNGEE. V trimming: 4 bases; J trimming: 0 bases; junction bases outside the gene matches: 7. This clonotype was obtained from a man aged 40-50 years in good health and CMV-seronegative. V usage is TRBV9 and J usage is TRBJ2-1; 13 positions match TRBD2. Sample: PBMCs. The CDR3 region has the DNA TGTGCCAGCAGCCCCCGGACTAGCGGGGGAAGCTCCTACAATGAGCAGTTCTTC. Its translation is CASSPRTSGGSSYNEQFF.